This T cell receptor beta chain is from a study of OX40 agonist ivuxolimab in advanced cancers. Concerning the study at large: The costimulatory receptor OX40 (CD134) was targeted by ivuxolimab, a fully human IgG2 agonistic monoclonal antibody. Among the 52 dose-escalation patients, about 20 had hepatocellular carcinoma, approximately 15 melanoma, 9 renal cell carcinoma and 9 head and neck cancer. The purpose of peripheral TCRbeta sequencing was to test whether ivuxolimab changed TCR sequence diversity and led to clonal T-cell expansion. A male proportion of roughly 80% and a mean age of roughly 55 years, ranging from about 20 to 85, were recorded for the dose-escalation cohort. Prior anti-PD-1, anti-PD-L1 or anti-CTLA-4 therapy was permitted, and roughly two fifths of dose-escalation patients had received checkpoint inhibitors. Intravenous ivuxolimab was administered to patients every 2 weeks at six dose levels: 0.01, 0.1, 0.3, 1.5, 3 and 10 mg/kg. Partial responses occurred in three dose-escalation patients, of whom one had hepatocellular carcinoma and two had cutaneous melanoma. The paper covers the monotherapy dose-escalation part of the phase I ivuxolimab trial, which included N of about 56 patients.

Concerning this clone: Its antigen has not been determined. Base qualities are missing; no much larger clone stands one base away.

Summary of the overall study and its limitations: At doses of 0.1 to 3.0 mg/kg, clonal expansion of both CD4+ and CD8+ blood T cells was observed from baseline to week 6. After ivuxolimab, expanded clones were on average more numerous among CD8+ T cells than among CD4+ T cells. Low levels of normalized T-cell clonal expansion were also seen in some nonresponding patients. In partial responders in the 0.1-3.0 mg/kg groups, normalized peripheral clonal expansion was found to be among the lowest, especially among CD8+ T cells. Antigen specificity was not determined for the clonally expanded peripheral T cells.

The trial excluded patients who had a history of autoimmune disease or were on systemic immunosuppression. Peripheral blood for TCR sequencing was collected from all dose cohorts at baseline, on cycle 4 day 1, and on cycle 7 day 1. The samples were taken from a phase I, first-in-human, multicenter, open-label dose-escalation trial of ivuxolimab. Adults with locally advanced or metastatic melanoma, renal cell, hepatocellular, or head and neck squamous cell carcinoma were enrolled in the trial. CD4+ and CD8+ T cells were sorted separately from peripheral blood before TCR sequencing. Genomic DNA was isolated from the sorted cells so that the TCRbeta CDR3 region could be sequenced. The immunoSEQ Assay was used for sequencing of TCRbeta CDR3 regions. Not all clones reach the TCRdb copy of this immuneACCESS table, which keeps in-frame sequences only. Checked studies attribute under half of the gap to unresolved V genes and leave the rest unexplained. This sample is represented by around 68,000 clones; around nine tenths of them were singletons. The ten biggest clones cover 2% to 2.5% of the sample.

The origin of this receptor is an adult with an advanced solid tumor such as melanoma, head and neck, liver or kidney cancer. The sequenced sample was CD4+ or CD8+ T cells sorted from blood, obtained in a trial of the OX40 agonist ivuxolimab.

This receptor has the CDR3 CASSWGQMNTEAFF. The DNA sequence is as follows: TGTGCCAGCAGTTGGGGACAGATGAACACTGAAGCTTTCTTT. The rearranged segments are TRBV6-5 and TRBJ1-1, with 7 bases aligning to TRBD1. Inclusive of the bounding cysteine and phenylalanine, the CDR3 is 14 residues long. Only the CDR3 DNA is retained, 42 bases long and in frame from the first base. For this chain, trimming is 4 bases at the V end and 0 bases at the J end, and the number of junction bases without a gene match is 2. The germline V gene gives CDR1 as MNHEY and CDR2 as SVGAGI.